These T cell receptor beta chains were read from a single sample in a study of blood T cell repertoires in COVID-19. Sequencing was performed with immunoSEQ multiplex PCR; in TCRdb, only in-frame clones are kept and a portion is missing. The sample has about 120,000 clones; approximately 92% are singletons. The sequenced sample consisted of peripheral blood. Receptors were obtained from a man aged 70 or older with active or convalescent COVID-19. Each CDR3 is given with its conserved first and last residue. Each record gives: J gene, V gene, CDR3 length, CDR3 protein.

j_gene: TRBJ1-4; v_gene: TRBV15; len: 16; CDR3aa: CATSSISPGQQEKLFF
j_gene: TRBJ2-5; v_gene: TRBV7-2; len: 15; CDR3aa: CASSPGLADAETQYF
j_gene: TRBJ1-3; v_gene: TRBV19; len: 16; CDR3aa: CASSTRDRVFGNTIYF
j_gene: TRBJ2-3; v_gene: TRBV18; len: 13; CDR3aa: CASSPPRTDTQYF
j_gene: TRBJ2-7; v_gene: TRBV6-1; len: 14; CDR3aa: CASSEAGRRDRQYF
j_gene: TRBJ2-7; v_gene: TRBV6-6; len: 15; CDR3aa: CASTPRHSGRNEQYF
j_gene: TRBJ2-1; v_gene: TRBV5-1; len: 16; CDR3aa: CASSLATSGPYNEQFF
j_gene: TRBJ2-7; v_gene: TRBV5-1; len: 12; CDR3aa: CASSGSSYEQYF
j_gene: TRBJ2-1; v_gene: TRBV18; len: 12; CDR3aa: CASSAMVNEQFF
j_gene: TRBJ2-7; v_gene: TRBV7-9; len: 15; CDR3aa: CASSSGTLQGYEQYF
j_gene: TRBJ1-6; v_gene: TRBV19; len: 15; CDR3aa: CASSIPQAKNSPLHF